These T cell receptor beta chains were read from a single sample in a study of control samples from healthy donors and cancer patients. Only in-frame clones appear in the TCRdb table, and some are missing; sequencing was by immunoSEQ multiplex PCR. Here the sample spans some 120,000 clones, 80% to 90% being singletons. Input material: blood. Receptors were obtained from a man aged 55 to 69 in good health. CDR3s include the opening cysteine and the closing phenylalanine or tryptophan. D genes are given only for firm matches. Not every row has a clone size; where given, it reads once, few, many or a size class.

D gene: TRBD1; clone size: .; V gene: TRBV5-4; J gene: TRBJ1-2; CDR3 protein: CASKGGTGGYGYTF; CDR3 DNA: TGTGCCAGCAAAGGAGGGACAGGGGGCTATGGCTACACCTTC
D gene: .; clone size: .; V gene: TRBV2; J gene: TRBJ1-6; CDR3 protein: CASRLGLQNSPLHF; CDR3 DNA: TGTGCCAGCAGGCTCGGACTGCAAAATTCACCCCTCCACTTT
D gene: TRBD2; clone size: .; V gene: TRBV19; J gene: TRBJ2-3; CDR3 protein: CASSISGVTDTQYF; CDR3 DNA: TGTGCCAGTAGTATTAGCGGGGTCACAGATACGCAGTATTTT
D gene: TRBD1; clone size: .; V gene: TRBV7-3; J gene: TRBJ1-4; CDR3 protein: CASSWGQATNEKLFF; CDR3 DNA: TGTGCCAGCAGCTGGGGACAGGCAACTAATGAAAAACTGTTTTTT
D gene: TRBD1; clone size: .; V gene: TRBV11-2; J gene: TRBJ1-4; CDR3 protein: CASSYPGGYKEKLFF; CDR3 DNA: TGTGCCAGCAGCTACCCAGGGGGCTATAAGGAAAAACTGTTTTTT
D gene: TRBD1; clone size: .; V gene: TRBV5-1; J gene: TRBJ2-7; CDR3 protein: CASSRTGGSYEQYF; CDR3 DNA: TGCGCCAGCAGCAGGACAGGGGGTTCCTACGAGCAGTACTTC
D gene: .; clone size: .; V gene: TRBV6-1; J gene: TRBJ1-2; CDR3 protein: CASSDWPDGYTF; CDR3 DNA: TGTGCCAGCAGTGATTGGCCGGATGGCTACACCTTC
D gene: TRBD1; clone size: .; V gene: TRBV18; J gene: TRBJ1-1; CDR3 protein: CASSIKTNRGNTEAFF; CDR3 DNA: TGTGCCAGCTCAATAAAGACGAACAGGGGGAACACTGAAGCTTTCTTT
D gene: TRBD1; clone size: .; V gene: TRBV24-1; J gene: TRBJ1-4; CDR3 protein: CATSDLLGTGAYTTNEKLFF; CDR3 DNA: TGTGCCACCAGTGATTTGCTCGGGACAGGAGCATACACCACTAATGAAAAACTGTTTTTT
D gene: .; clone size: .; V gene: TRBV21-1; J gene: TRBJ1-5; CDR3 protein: CASSKLPGGEVRPIQPQHF; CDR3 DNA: TGTGCCAGCAGCAAGCTGCCAGGGGGCGAGGTTAGGCCGATTCAGCCCCAGCATTTT
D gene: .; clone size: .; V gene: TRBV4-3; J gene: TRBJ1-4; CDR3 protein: CASSPGRSREKLFF; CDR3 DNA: TGCGCCAGCAGCCCCGGACGGAGTAGGGAAAAACTGTTTTTT
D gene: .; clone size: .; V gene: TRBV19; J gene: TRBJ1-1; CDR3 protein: CASSILRPTGTEAFF; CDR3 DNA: TGTGCCAGTAGTATTTTAAGGCCGACGGGGACTGAAGCTTTCTTT
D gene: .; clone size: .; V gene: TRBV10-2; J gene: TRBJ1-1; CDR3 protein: CASIARKLNTEAFF; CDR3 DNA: TGCGCCAGCATCGCCCGGAAGCTGAACACTGAAGCTTTCTTT
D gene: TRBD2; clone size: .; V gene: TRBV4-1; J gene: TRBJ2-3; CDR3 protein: CASSQQAGAPTDTQYF; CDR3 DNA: TGCGCCAGCAGCCAACAAGCGGGGGCCCCAACAGATACGCAGTATTTT
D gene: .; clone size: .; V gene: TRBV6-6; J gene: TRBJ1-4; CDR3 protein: CASSYSKSEANEKLFF; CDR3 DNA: TGTGCCAGCAGTTACTCGAAATCAGAAGCTAATGAAAAACTGTTTTTT
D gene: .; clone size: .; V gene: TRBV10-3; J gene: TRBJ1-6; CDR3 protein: CAISESKGSNSPLHF; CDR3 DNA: TGTGCCATCAGTGAGTCGAAGGGGAGTAATTCACCCCTCCACTTT
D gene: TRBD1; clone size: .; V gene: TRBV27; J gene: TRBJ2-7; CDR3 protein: CASSRTGSYEQYF; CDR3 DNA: TGTGCCAGCAGTAGGACAGGGTCCTACGAGCAGTACTTC
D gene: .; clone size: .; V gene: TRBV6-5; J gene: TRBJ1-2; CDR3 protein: CASTLALEVDYGYTF; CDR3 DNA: TGTGCCAGCACCTTAGCACTGGAGGTAGACTATGGCTACACCTTC
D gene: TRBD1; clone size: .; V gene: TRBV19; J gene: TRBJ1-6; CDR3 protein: CASIPTGGDNSPLHF; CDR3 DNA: TGTGCCAGTATCCCGACAGGGGGCGATAATTCACCCCTCCACTTT
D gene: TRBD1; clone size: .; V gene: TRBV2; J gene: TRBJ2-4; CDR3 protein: CASSPGQGVYIQYF; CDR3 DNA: TGTGCCAGCAGTCCGGGACAGGGGGTATACATTCAGTACTTC
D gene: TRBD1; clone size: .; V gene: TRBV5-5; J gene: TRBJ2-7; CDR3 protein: CASRIRDRGSSYEQYF; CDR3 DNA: TGTGCCAGCAGAATACGGGACAGGGGAAGCTCCTACGAGCAGTACTTC
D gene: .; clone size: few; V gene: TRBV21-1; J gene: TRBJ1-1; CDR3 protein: CASSKVRRENTEAFF; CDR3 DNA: TGTGCCAGCAGCAAAGTGAGGAGGGAGAACACTGAAGCTTTCTTT
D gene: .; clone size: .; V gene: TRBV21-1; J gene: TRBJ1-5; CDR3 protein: CASSDGTGGGQPQHF; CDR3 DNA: TGTGCCAGCAGCGACGGGACAGGCGGGGGTCAGCCCCAGCATTTT